This T cell receptor beta chain derives from a study of shared clonotypes between healthy human individuals. Study in general: Three men and a couple of women, aged 18 to 49, were donors. Study-wide findings and caveats: Sequencing depth was predicted to influence how clonotypes are shared among donors. The represented genetic and exposure-history diversity was limited by the small number of donors.

The CDR3 is 17 amino acids. Losses at the gene ends were 6 bases for V and 4 bases for J; bases not matched to a gene: 11. Germline V lookup: CDR1 MNHEY, CDR2 SMNVEV (reference sequence). Measured with immunoSEQ multiplex PCR; TCRdb has only the in-frame clones, and not every one. The top ten hold 12% of the sample, which has roughly 500,000 clones, about 72% seen once. On this clone: Its specificity is unknown.

The TCR comes from a woman aged 40 to 49 in good health. Some clones in this sample may be carry-over from other donors' samples. This chain uses TRBV27 with TRBJ2-1, with 11 positions matching TRBD2. The sample taken for sequencing was PBMCs. Here the CDR3 reads CASRPRSGRATYNEQFF. For the CDR3, the DNA is TGTGCCAGCAGGCCCCGTAGCGGGAGGGCAACTTACAATGAGCAGTTCTTC.